This TCR beta chain was documented in a study of PD-1 blockade in classical Hodgkin lymphoma. Study-level findings and limits: While CD8+ TCR diversity did not rise significantly by C4D1, CD4+ TCR diversity did. Whatever underlies the repertoire differences (possibly disease activity or prior therapy) remains undefined. Complete responders had baseline diversity similar to newly diagnosed patients. Reported baseline diversity: healthy donors highest, relapsed/refractory patients lowest.

Relapses following autologous stem cell transplantation were seen in all patients, with brentuximab vedotin exposure varying. As for this clone: Its cognate antigen is unknown.

The repertoire was sequenced with immunoSEQ multiplex PCR; TCRdb's copy has only in-frame clones and lacks some. The sample contains 22,000 or so clones, 70% to 85% of which appear only once. This TCR was sampled from a human donor with classical Hodgkin lymphoma. The sample here was peripheral blood mononuclear cells (PBMCs), taken before the second cycle of nivolumab.

As DNA, the CDR3 is TGTGCCAGCAGTGAGGGCCAAGAGACCCAGTACTTC. This codes for CASSEGQETQYF. This sequence joins TRBV6-5 and TRBJ2-5; D might be TRBD2 (5 bases). The CDR3 loop spans 12 amino acids. Trimming took off 5 bases at V and 1 base at J, with 5 bases between the two ends. Germline V gene data show CDR1 as MNHEY and CDR2 as SVGAGI.